A selection of T cell receptor beta chains follows, all from one sample in a study of blood T cell repertoires in COVID-19. Only in-frame clones appear in the TCRdb table, and some are missing; sequencing was by immunoSEQ multiplex PCR. The table has about 170,000 clones, over 70% seen once. The sequenced material came from PBMCs or T cells enriched from blood (not recorded which). These receptors came from a woman between 45 and 65 years old in a cohort exposed to, infected with or recovered from COVID-19 (not recorded which). Both conserved end residues are part of each CDR3. D genes are given only for firm matches. For some rows the clone size is stated as once, few or many, or as a class when expanded; others skip it.

j_call,clone_size,d_call,v_call,cdr3_nt,cdr3_aa
TRBJ2-5,-,-,TRBV7-2,TGTGCCAGCAGCCTAGCGAATACAGGGTACCAAGAGACCCAGTACTTC,CASSLANTGYQETQYF
TRBJ2-5,few,TRBD1,TRBV19,TGTGCCAGTAGTATTTATCCCGGGACAGGGCAGCAAGAGACCCAGTACTTC,CASSIYPGTGQQETQYF
TRBJ1-5,once,-,TRBV3-1/TRBV3-2,TGTGCCAGCAGCCAAGTCGATCAGCCCCAGCATTTT,CASSQVDQPQHF
TRBJ2-2,once,TRBD2,TRBV2,TGTGCCAGCAGTGGGACTAGCGCAAACACCGGGGAGCTGTTTTTT,CASSGTSANTGELFF
TRBJ2-1,-,TRBD2,TRBV7-9,TGTGCCGGAGGACCACCGACTAGCGGGAGGTCTCACAATGAGCAGTTCTTC,CAGGPPTSGRSHNEQFF
TRBJ2-5,-,TRBD2,TRBV28,TGTGCCAGCACTGAGAGGCGGGGGGGAGCGGAGACCCAGTACTTC,CASTERRGGAETQYF
TRBJ1-1,-,-,TRBV28,TGTGCCAGCAGCTCAAACCGGGTGAAATCGGACACTGAAGCTTTCTTT,CASSSNRVKSDTEAFF
TRBJ1-3,-,-,TRBV18,TGTGCCAGCTCACCCTTTGACTCACACTCTGGAAACACCATATATTTT,CASSPFDSHSGNTIYF
TRBJ2-7,-,TRBD1,TRBV29-1,TGCAGCGTTTGGGGACAGGGGGACGAGCAGTACTTC,CSVWGQGDEQYF
TRBJ1-5,-,-,TRBV11-3,TGTGCCAGCAGCACACGGACAGTTGTGTTCGTTTCCATTCAGCCCCAGCATTTT,CASSTRTVVFVSIQPQHF
TRBJ2-5,-,TRBD2,TRBV2,TGTGCCAGCGAGAGGACTAGCGGGGGAAGAGAGACCCAGTACTTC,CASERTSGGRETQYF
TRBJ2-7,-,-,TRBV28,TGTGCCAGCAGGGGCAGAACCTACGAGCAGTACTTC,CASRGRTYEQYF
TRBJ2-7,-,TRBD2,TRBV18,TGTGCCAGCTCACCAGAGCGGGAGGGATTCTACGAGCAGTACTTC,CASSPEREGFYEQYF
TRBJ1-5,-,-,TRBV6-5,TGTGCCAGCAGCCCCATGGCAGGGGATCAGCCCCAGCATTTT,CASSPMAGDQPQHF
TRBJ2-1,once,-,TRBV5-6,TGTGCCAGCAGCTACCAAACAGGGTGGGAGCAGTTCTTC,CASSYQTGWEQFF
TRBJ1-3,-,-,TRBV5-1,TGCGCCAGCAGCTTGGGACAGTCCTCTGGAAACACCATATATTTT,CASSLGQSSGNTIYF
TRBJ2-5,-,TRBD2,TRBV5-1,TGCGCCAGCAGCCCGAACCGACTAGCGGATCAAGAGACCCAGTACTTC,CASSPNRLADQETQYF
TRBJ2-3,-,-,TRBV5-5,TGTGCCAGCAGCTTGGAGGGACTGTCTATTGGGGGGAGAGATACGCAGTATTTT,CASSLEGLSIGGRDTQYF
TRBJ1-2,-,-,TRBV28,TGTGCCAGCAGTTTATTGGACAGTCCCCCCCGGCACACCTTC,CASSLLDSPPRHTF
TRBJ2-3,-,-,TRBV6-1,TGTGCCAGCAGTGAAAACAGGGCATCTTCGCTCGGTTTT,CASSENRASSLGF
TRBJ2-3,-,-,TRBV5-1,TGCGCCAGCAGCTTGTGGACACTAAGCACAGATACGCAGTATTTT,CASSLWTLSTDTQYF
TRBJ2-7,-,TRBD1,TRBV7-2,TGTGCCAGCAGCTATGGACAGGGGGCCAGCGAGCAGTACTTC,CASSYGQGASEQYF
TRBJ2-1,-,TRBD2,TRBV7-9,TGTGCCAGCAGCCTCCGGGACTATGACAATGAGCAGTTCTTC,CASSLRDYDNEQFF
TRBJ1-2,-,-,TRBV7-2,TGTGCCAGCAGCTTAAATTTCAACTGGGGCGCACTAAGCACCTTC,CASSLNFNWGALSTF
TRBJ1-1,-,-,TRBV29-1,TGCAGCGTTGAGTTGGCGGCGGGGAACACTGAAGCTTTCTTT,CSVELAAGNTEAFF
TRBJ2-3,few,-,TRBV3-1/TRBV3-2,TGTGCCAGCAGCCCTTTGACTAGCACAGATACGCAGTATTTT,CASSPLTSTDTQYF
TRBJ2-5,few,-,TRBV7-2,TGTGCCAGCAGCTGGGGCGGAGACCAAGAGACCCAGTACTTC,CASSWGGDQETQYF
TRBJ1-6,-,TRBD1,TRBV19,TGTGCCAGTAGTGTCATATGGGACAGGGGAAGTTCACCCCTCCACTTT,CASSVIWDRGSSPLHF
TRBJ1-6,-,-,TRBV21-1,TGTGCCAGCAGCAAAGTATGTTACGACAGGGGCTCTTCACCCCTCCACTTT,CASSKVCYDRGSSPLHF
TRBJ2-3,-,TRBD2,TRBV30,TGTGCCTGGAGTCCTAAAACACGGACTAGTGGGGCAGATACGCAGTATTTT,CAWSPKTRTSGADTQYF
TRBJ1-2,-,-,TRBV29-1,TGCAGCGTTGTGGGGGGTCTGAACTATGGCTACACCTTC,CSVVGGLNYGYTF
TRBJ2-5,few,TRBD2,TRBV29-1,TGCAGCGTTGGAGCGGGGGCTCTACAAGAGACCCAGTACTTC,CSVGAGALQETQYF
TRBJ2-5,-,TRBD2,TRBV10-1,TGCGCCAGCAGTGACCTCGGGCTAGCGGATCAAGAGACCCAGTACTTC,CASSDLGLADQETQYF
TRBJ2-2,-,TRBD1,TRBV5-1,TGCGCCAGCAGGCCACCGGGACAGGATGTCACCGGGGAGCTGTTTTTT,CASRPPGQDVTGELFF
TRBJ2-5,-,-,TRBV2,TGTGCCAGCAGTTACAGGGCGCAAGAGACCCAGTACTTC,CASSYRAQETQYF
TRBJ1-1,once,-,TRBV15,TGTGCCACCAGCAGATCTATGACGGGAAACACTGAAGCTTTCTTT,CATSRSMTGNTEAFF
TRBJ2-4,-,-,TRBV3-1/TRBV3-2,TGTGCCAGCACCTATCCCTTAAGAGTTTCGGTAGCCAAAAACATTCAGTACTTC,CASTYPLRVSVAKNIQYF
TRBJ2-7,-,TRBD2,TRBV5-6,TGTGCCAGCAGCCCGGGACTAGCGGGAGGTTCCTACGAGCAGTACTTC,CASSPGLAGGSYEQYF
TRBJ2-5,few,TRBD2,TRBV2,TGTGCCAGCAGGGACACCGGGACTAGCGGTAAAGAGACCCAGTACTTC,CASRDTGTSGKETQYF
TRBJ2-1,-,TRBD2,TRBV4-1,TGCGCCAGCAGCCAAGAGGGTAGCGGGAGAGTCTACAATGAGCAGTTCTTC,CASSQEGSGRVYNEQFF